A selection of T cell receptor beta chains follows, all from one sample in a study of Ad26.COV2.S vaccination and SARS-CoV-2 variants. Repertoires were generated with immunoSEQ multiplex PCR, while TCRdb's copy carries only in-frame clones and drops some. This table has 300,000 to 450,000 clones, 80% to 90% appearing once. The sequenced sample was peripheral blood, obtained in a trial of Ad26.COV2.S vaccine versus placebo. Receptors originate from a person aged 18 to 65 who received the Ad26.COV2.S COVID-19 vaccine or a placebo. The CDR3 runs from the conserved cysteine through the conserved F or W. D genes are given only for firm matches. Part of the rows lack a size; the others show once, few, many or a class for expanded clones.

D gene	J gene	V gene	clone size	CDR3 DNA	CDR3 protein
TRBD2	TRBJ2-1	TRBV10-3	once	TGTGCCGCCACGGGACTAGCGGGGGGGCGGTACAATGAGCAGTTCTTC	CAATGLAGGRYNEQFF
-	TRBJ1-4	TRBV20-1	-	TGCAGTGCTAGTGATTCGTGGCAGGGGTCGGCTGAAAAACTGTTTTTT	CSASDSWQGSAEKLFF
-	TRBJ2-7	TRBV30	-	TGTGCCTGGAGTGCTACTGCAGCAGCCCTCTCCTACGAGCAGTACTTC	CAWSATAAALSYEQYF
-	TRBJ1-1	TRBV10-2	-	TGCGCCAGCAGAGCAGGGGCGAACACTGAAGCTTTCTTT	CASRAGANTEAFF
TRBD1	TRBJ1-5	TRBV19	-	TGTGCCAGCCGACCGGGACAGCCAGTGTTAAGCAATCAGCCCCAGCATTTT	CASRPGQPVLSNQPQHF
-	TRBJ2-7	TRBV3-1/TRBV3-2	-	TGTGCCAGCAGCCCACGGACTACTTACTACGAGCAGTACTTC	CASSPRTTYYEQYF
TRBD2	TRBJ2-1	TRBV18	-	TGTGCCAGCTCACCACTTAGCGGGAGCGATGACAATGAGCAGTTCTTC	CASSPLSGSDDNEQFF
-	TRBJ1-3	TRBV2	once	TGTGCCAGCAATTGGGGCGGCACAAGCTCTGGAAACACCATATATTTT	CASNWGGTSSGNTIYF
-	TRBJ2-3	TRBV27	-	TGTGCCAGCAGTTGGGGTTCTACGCAGTATTTT	CASSWGSTQYF
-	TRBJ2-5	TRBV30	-	TGTGCCTGGAGTGTACCGGGGCCGTACCAAGAGACCCAGTACTTC	CAWSVPGPYQETQYF
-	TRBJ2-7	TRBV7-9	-	TGTGCCAGCTCCCTCGGGACGGAGACCTACGAGCAGTACTTC	CASSLGTETYEQYF
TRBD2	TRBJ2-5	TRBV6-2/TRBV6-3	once	TGTGCCAGCAGTTACGGGAGGACTAGCGGGATCCAAGAGACCCAGTACTTC	CASSYGRTSGIQETQYF
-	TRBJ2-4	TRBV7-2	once	TGTGCCAGCAGCCCCCCTTCCAAAAACATTCAGTACTTC	CASSPPSKNIQYF
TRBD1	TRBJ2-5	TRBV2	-	TGTGCCAGCAGCGGGACAGACGGAGAGACCCAGTACTTC	CASSGTDGETQYF
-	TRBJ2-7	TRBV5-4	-	TGTGCCAGCAGCCCGGACAGCTCCTACGAGCAGTACTTC	CASSPDSSYEQYF
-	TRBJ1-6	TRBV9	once	TGTGCCAGCAGCGTAGCCGCACAGCCCTTGGGTTCACCCCTCCACTTT	CASSVAAQPLGSPLHF
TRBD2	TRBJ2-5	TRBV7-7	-	TGTGCTAGCAGCTCCGGACTAGCCGTAGAGACCCAGTACTTC	CASSSGLAVETQYF
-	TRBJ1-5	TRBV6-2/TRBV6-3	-	TGTGCCAGCAGTTACTCGAAATTTAGGTCCAATCAGCCCCAGCATTTT	CASSYSKFRSNQPQHF
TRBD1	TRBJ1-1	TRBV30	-	TGTGCCTGGAGATTACAGGGGGTCACTGAAGCTTTCTTT	CAWRLQGVTEAFF
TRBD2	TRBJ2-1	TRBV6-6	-	TGTGCCAGCAGTCGGACCGGGACTAGCGGGAGGATGAACAATGAGCAGTTCTTC	CASSRTGTSGRMNNEQFF
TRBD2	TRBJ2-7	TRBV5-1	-	TGCGCCAGCAGCCCTGGACTAGCGGGAGAGACTGAGGAGCAGTACTTC	CASSPGLAGETEEQYF
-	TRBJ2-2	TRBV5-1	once	TGCGCCAGCAGCTCAGGCCATACGAACACCGGGGAGCTGTTTTTT	CASSSGHTNTGELFF
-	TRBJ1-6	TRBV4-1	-	TGCGCCAGCAGCCATGTCTTGGGGAGCTCCTATAATTCACCCCTCCACTTT	CASSHVLGSSYNSPLHF
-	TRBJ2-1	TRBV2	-	TGTGCCAGCAAATCAATAGGAGTTGGACTTACCAATGAGCAGTTCTTC	CASKSIGVGLTNEQFF
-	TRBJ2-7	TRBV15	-	TGTGCCACCAGCAGAGATAATACCGCACCTGATGAGCAGTACTTC	CATSRDNTAPDEQYF
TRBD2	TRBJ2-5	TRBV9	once	TGTGCCAGCAGCCCCCGACTAGCGGGAGGGTCCGGGGAGACCCAGTACTTC	CASSPRLAGGSGETQYF
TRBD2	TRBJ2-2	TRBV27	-	TGTGCCAGCAGTTTCACTAGCGGGACCGGGGAGCTGTTTTTT	CASSFTSGTGELFF
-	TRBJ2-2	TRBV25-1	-	TGTGCCAGCAGAGGGGCCCTGAACACCGGGGAGCTGTTTTTT	CASRGALNTGELFF
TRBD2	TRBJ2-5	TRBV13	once	TGTGCCAGCAGACAACTCGGGACTAGCGGGGGAGAGACCCAGTACTTC	CASRQLGTSGGETQYF
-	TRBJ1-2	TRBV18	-	TGTGCCAGCTCACAGGGACAAGAGGGATATGGCTACACCTTC	CASSQGQEGYGYTF
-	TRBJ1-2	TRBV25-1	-	TGTGCCAGCAGTGTTATGGGCTACACCTTC	CASSVMGYTF
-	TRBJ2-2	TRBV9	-	TGTGCCAGCAGCGTACGTGACGGGGAGCTGTTTTTT	CASSVRDGELFF
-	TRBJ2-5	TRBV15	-	TGTGCCACCAGCAGAGATAGGTCGGGCTCTCGAGAGACCCAGTACTTC	CATSRDRSGSRETQYF
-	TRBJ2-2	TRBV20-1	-	TGCAGTGCTAGAGTCTCCGGGGAGCTGTTTTTT	CSARVSGELFF
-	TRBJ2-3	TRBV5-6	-	TGTGCCAGCAGCGGGGCGCCGAATACGCAGTATTTT	CASSGAPNTQYF
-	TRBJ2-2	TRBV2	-	TGTGCCAGCATCAAAGCGAACACCGGGGAGCTGTTTTTT	CASIKANTGELFF
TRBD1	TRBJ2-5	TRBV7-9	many	TGTGCCAGCAGCTTAGGGCACTGGGACAGTTTCCAAGAGACCCAGTACTTC	CASSLGHWDSFQETQYF
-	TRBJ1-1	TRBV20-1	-	TGCAGTGCTAGTCCAGGCACTGAAGCTTTCTTT	CSASPGTEAFF
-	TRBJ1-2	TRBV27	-	TGTGCCAGCAGCGGCTACACCTTC	CASSGYTF
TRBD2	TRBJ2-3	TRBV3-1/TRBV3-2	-	TGTGCCAGCAGCCTGACTAGCGGGAACACAGATACGCAGTATTTT	CASSLTSGNTDTQYF
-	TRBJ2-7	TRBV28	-	TGTGCCAGCAGTAGCACTAGGCACGAGCAGTACTTC	CASSSTRHEQYF
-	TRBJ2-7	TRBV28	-	TGTGCCAGCAGTTCCCCCGGGGACACAACCTACGAGCAGTACTTC	CASSSPGDTTYEQYF
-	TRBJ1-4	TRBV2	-	TGTGCCAGCAGTGGGCGGCAGGAAGGTAGCCCGAATGAAAAACTGTTTTTT	CASSGRQEGSPNEKLFF
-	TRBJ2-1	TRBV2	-	TGTGCCAGCAGCCCTAGGGACCAGGCCGGGAGCTACAATGAGCAGTTCTTC	CASSPRDQAGSYNEQFF
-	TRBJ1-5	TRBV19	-	TGTGCCAGTAGTATAACCTATAGCAATCAGCCCCAGCATTTT	CASSITYSNQPQHF
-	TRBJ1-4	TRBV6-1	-	TGTGCCAGCAGTGAAGCGGTCGGGGTAGGTGGTGAAAAACTGTTTTTT	CASSEAVGVGGEKLFF
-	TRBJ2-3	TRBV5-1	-	TGCGCCAGCAGCTCGGGGGCGCTGGATACGCAGTATTTT	CASSSGALDTQYF
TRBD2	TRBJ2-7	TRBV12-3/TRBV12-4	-	TGTGCCAGCAACTCCCCGGGGGGGCACGAGCAGTACTTC	CASNSPGGHEQYF
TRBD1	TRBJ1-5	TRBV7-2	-	TGTGCCAGCAGCTTGACCGGGACAGGCAATCAGCCCCAGCATTTT	CASSLTGTGNQPQHF
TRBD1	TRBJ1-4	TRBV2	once	TGTGCCAGCATCTGGGACAGCCACCGAACTAATGAAAAACTGTTTTTT	CASIWDSHRTNEKLFF
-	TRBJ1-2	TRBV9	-	TGTGCCAGCAGCGCGACAGGTCCTTCGGGCTACACCTTC	CASSATGPSGYTF
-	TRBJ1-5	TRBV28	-	TGTGCCAGCAGTTTCGGTGGGGGCCTTCAGCCCCAGCATTTT	CASSFGGGLQPQHF